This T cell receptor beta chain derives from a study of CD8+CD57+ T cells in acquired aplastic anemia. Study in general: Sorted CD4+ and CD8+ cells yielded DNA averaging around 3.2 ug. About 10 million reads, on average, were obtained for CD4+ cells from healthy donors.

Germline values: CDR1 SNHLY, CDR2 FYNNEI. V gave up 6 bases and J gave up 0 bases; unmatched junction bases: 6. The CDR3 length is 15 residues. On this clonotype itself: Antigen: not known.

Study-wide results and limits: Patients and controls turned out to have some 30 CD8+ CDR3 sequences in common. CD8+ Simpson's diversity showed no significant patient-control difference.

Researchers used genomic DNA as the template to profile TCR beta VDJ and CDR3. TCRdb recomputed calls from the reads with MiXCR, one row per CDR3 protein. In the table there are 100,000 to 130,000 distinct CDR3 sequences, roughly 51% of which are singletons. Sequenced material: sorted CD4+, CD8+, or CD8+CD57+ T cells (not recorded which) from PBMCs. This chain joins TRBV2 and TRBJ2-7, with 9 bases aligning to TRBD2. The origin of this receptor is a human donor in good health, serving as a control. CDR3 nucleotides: TGTGCCAGCAGGAAGGAGACTAGCGGCTCCTACGAGCAGTACTTC. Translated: CASRKETSGSYEQYF.